This T cell receptor (beta chain) is from a study of T cells after yellow fever vaccination. Broader study findings: A small share of clonotypes appeared in both CD4 and CD8 compartments. A large majority of primary-vaccination clones showed up again after the booster (96% CD4, around 90% CD8).

The V end lost 1 base, the J end lost 11 bases, and 12 bases lay between the germline ends. CDR1 and CDR2 from the germline V gene are ENHRY and SYGVKD. The CDR3 extends over 14 amino acids. Synthesis of TCR cDNA relied on 5'RACE template switching, which attached a universal primer site and UMIs. TCRdb redid the calling of the 5' RACE reads with MiXCR, one entry per CDR3 protein. The sample has 450,000 to 550,000 distinct CDR3 sequences; 21% are singletons. Turning to this clonotype: Its antigen is unidentified.

The rearrangement links TRBV10-3 to TRBJ1-6; D may be TRBD1 (5 bases). The sample consisted of PBMCs, taken roughly 20 days after the first yellow fever vaccination. This TCR derives from a man between 18 and 35 years old who received the YFV17D yellow fever vaccine. In DNA, the CDR3 is TGTGCCATCAGTGAGTTTAGGGGAAGGACACCCCTCCACTTT. Encoded protein: CAISEFRGRTPLHF.